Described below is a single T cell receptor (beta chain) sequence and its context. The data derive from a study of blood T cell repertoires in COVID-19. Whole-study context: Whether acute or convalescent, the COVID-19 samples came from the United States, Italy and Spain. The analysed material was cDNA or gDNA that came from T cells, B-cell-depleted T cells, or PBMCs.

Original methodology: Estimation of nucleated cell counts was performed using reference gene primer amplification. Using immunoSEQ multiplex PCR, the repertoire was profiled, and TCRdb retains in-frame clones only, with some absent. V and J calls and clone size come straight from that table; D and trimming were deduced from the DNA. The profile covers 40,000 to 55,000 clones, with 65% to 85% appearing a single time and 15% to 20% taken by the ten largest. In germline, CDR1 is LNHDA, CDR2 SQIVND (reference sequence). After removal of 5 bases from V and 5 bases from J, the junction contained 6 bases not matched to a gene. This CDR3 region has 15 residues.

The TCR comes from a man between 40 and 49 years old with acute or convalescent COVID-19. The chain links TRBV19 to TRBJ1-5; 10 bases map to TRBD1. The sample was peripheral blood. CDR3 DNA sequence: TGTGCCAGTAGTCTCCGGGACAGGGGAGATCAGCCCCAGCATTTT. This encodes CASSLRDRGDQPQHF. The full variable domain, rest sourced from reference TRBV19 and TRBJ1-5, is DGGITQSPKYLFRKEGQNVTLSCEQNLNHDAMYWYRQDPGQGLRLIYYSQIVNDFQKGDIAEGYSVSREKKESFPLTVTSAQKNPTAFYLCASSLRDRGDQPQHFGDGTRLSIL.